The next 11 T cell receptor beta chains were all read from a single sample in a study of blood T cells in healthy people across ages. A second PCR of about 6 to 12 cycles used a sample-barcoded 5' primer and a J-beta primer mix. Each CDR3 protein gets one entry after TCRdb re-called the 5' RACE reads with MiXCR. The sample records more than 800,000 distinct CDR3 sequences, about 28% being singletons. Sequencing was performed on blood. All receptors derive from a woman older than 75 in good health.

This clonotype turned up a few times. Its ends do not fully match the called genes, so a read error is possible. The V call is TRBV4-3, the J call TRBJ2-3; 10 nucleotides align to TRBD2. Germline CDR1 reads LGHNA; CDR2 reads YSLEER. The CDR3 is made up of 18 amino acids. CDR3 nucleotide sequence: TGCGCCCGCAGCCAGAGGGGGCCTCTAGCGGGGGCTGGAGATACGCAGTATTTT. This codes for CARSQRGPLAGAGDTQYF.

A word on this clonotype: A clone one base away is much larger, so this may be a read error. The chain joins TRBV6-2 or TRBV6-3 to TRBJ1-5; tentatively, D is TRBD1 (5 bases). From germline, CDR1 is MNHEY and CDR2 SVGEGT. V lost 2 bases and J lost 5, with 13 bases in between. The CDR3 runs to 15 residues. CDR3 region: CASSYEGIGYQPQHF. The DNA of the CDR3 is TGTGCCAGCAGTTACGAGGGGATTGGGTATCAGCCCCAGCATTTT.

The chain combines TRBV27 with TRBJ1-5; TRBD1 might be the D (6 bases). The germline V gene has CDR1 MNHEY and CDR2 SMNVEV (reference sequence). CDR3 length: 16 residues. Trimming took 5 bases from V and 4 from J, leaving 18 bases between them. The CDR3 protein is CASSLREGGWNQPQHF. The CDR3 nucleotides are TGTGCCAGCAGTCTCCGGGAGGGGGGGTGGAATCAGCCCCAGCATTTT.

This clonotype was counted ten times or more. The CDR3 loop is CASRADITSTDTQYF. The CDR3 DNA is TGTGCCAGCAGGGCCGACATAACTAGCACAGATACGCAGTATTTT. J is TRBJ2-3 and V is TRBV12-3 or TRBV12-4; D is unresolved. Trimming took 6 bases from V and 0 from J, leaving 13 bases between them. The CDR3 covers 15 residues.

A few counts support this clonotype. CDR3: CSVGQGKGQETQYF. CDR3 in DNA: TGCAGCGTGGGACAGGGAAAGGGCCAAGAGACCCAGTACTTC. V and J are TRBV29-1 and TRBJ2-5; 9 bases agree with TRBD1. After removal of 6 bases from V and 1 base from J, the junction contained 6 bases not matched to a gene. Per the germline V gene, CDR1 is SQVTM and CDR2 is ANQGSEA. The CDR3 runs to 14 residues.

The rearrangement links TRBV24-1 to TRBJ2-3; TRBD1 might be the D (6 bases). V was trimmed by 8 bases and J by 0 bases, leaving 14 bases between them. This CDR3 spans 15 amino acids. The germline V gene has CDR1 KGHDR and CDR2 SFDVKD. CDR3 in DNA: TGTGCCACCAATGAGCCAGGGGCCAGCACAGATACGCAGTATTTT. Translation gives CATNEPGASTDTQYF.

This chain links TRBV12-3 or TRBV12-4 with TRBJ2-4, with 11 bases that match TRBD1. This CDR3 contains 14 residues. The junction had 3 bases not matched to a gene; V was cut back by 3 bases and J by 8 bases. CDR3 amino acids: CASSFMGQGDIQYF. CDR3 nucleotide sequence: TGTGCCAGCAGTTTTATGGGACAGGGGGACATTCAGTACTTC.

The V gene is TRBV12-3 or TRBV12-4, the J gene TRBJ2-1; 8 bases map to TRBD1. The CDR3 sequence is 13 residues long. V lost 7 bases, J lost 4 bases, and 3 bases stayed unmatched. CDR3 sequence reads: CASNWDRYNEQFF. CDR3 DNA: TGTGCCAGCAACTGGGACAGGTACAATGAGCAGTTCTTC.

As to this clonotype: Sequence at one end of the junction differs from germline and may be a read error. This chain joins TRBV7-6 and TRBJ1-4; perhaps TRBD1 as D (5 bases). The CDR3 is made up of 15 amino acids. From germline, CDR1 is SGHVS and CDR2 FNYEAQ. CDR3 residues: CAGSPAGGINEKLFF. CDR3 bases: TGTGCCGGCAGCCCAGCGGGGGGTATAAATGAAAAACTGTTTTTT.

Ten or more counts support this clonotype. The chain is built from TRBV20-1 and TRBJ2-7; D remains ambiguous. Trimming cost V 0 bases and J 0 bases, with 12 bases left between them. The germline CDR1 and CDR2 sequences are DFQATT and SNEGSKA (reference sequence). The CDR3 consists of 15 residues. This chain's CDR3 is CSARDAQRSSYEQYF. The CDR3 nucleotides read TGCAGTGCTAGAGATGCCCAGAGGAGCTCCTACGAGCAGTACTTC.

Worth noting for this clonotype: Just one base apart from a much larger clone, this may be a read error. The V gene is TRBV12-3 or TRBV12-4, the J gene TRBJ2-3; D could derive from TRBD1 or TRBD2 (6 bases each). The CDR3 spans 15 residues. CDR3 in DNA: TGTGCCAGCAGCCCGCCGGGGGCCAACACAGATACGCGGTATTTT. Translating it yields CASSPPGANTDTRYF.